The TCR beta chain under discussion was sequenced for a study of blood T cell repertoires in COVID-19. On the study more broadly: Sources were T cells, B-cell-depleted T cells, or PBMCs; the material itself was cDNA or gDNA.

Clones were sequenced by immunoSEQ multiplex PCR, and TCRdb holds only the in-frame ones, with some missing. The data contain 150,000 or so clones, approximately 86% of them singletons. Participant age was about 18 to 89 years, and participants resided in about two dozen US areas. Clinical history reported by participants formed the basis on which cohorts were assigned. Exposed study participants had met a COVID-19 case within 2 weeks before entry. Germline V gene lookup returns CDR1 SGHTA and CDR2 FQGNSA. The CDR3 sequence is 14 residues long. V lost 5 bases, J lost 3 bases, and 5 bases stayed unmatched.

The TCR comes from a woman aged 40 to 55 who had been exposed to COVID-19. The V gene is TRBV7-2, the J gene TRBJ2-3; TRBD1 aligns across 7 bases. The sequenced sample was PBMCs or T cells enriched from blood (not recorded which). DNA of the CDR3: TGTGCCAGCAGCCCGGACAGGTCGACAGATACGCAGTATTTT. Translated: CASSPDRSTDTQYF.